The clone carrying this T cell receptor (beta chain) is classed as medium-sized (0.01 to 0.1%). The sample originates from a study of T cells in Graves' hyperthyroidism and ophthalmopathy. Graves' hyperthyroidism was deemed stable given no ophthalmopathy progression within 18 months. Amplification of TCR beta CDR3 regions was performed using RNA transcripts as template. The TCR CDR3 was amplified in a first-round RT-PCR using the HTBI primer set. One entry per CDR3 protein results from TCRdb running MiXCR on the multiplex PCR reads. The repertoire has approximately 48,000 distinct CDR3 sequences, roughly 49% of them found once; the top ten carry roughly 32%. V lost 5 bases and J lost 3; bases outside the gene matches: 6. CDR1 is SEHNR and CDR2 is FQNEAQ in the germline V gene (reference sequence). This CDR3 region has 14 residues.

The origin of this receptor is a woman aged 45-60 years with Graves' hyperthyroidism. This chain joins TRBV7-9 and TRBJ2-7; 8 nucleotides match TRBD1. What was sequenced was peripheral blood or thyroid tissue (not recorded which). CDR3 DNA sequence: TGTGCCAGCAGCCACCGGGACAGGAACTACGAGCAGTACTTC. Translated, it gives CASSHRDRNYEQYF.